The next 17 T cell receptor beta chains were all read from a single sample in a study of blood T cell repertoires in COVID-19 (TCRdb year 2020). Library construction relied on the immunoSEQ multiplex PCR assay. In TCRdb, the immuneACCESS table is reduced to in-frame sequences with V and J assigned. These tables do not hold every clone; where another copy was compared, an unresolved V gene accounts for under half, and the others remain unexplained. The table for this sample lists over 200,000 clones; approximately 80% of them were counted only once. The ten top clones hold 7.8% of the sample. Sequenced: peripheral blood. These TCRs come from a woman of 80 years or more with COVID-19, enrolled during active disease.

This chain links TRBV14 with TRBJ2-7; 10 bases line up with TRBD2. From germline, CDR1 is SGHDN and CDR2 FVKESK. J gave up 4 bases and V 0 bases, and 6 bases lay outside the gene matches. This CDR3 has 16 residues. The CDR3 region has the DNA TGTGCCAGCAGCCAAGATCCTAGCGGGAGATGGTACGAGCAGTACTTC. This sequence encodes CASSQDPSGRWYEQYF. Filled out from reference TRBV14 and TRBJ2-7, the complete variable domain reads EAGVTQFPSHSVIEKGQTVTLRCDPISGHDNLYWYRRVMGKEIKFLLHFVKESKQDESGMPNNRFLAERTGGTYSTLKVQPAELEDSGVYFCASSQDPSGRWYEQYFGPGTRLTVT.

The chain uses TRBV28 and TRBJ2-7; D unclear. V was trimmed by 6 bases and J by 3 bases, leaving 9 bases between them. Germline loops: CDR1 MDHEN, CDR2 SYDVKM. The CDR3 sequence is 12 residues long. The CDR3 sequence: CASRSNNYEQYF. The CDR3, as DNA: TGTGCCAGCAGATCGAACAACTACGAGCAGTACTTC.

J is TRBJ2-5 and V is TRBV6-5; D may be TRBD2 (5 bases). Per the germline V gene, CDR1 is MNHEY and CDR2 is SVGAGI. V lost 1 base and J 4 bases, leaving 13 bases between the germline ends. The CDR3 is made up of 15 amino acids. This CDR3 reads CASSYYGDSVETQYF. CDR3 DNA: TGTGCCAGCAGTTACTACGGGGATAGTGTAGAGACCCAGTACTTC.

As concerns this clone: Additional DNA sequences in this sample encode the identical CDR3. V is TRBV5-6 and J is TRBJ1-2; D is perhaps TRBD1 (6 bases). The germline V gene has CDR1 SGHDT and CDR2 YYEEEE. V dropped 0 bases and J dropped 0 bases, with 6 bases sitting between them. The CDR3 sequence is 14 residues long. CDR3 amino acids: CASSLDRANYGYTF. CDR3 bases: TGTGCCAGCAGCTTGGACAGGGCTAACTATGGCTACACCTTC.

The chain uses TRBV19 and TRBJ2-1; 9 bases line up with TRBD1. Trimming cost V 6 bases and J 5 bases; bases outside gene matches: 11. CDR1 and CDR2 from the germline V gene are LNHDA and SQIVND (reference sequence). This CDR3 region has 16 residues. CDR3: CASSPSRDRAHNEQFF. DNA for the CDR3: TGTGCCAGTAGCCCCTCCCGGGACAGGGCACACAATGAGCAGTTCTTC.

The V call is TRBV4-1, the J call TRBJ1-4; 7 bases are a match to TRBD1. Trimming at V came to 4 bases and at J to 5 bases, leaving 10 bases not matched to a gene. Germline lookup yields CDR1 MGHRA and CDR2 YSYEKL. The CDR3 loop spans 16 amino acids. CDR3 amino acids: CASSLFRDSLNEKLFF. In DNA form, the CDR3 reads TGCGCCAGCAGCCTCTTCCGGGACAGTCTAAATGAAAAACTGTTTTTT.

The CDR3 DNA follows: TGTGCCAGCAGCCAAGATTTAGCCCCCCCAGATACGCAGTATTTT. Amino acid sequence: CASSQDLAPPDTQYF. This chain uses TRBV3-1 (or the pseudogene TRBV3-2) with TRBJ2-3; no definite D call. The V gene's germline CDR1 is LGHDT and CDR2 YNNKEL (reference sequence). The V end lost 0 bases, the J end lost 4 bases, and 11 bases lay between the germline ends. This CDR3 is 15 amino acids long.

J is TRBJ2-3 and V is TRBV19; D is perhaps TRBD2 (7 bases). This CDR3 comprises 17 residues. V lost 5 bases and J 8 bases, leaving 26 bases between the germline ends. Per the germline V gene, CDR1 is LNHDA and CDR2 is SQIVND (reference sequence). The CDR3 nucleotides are TGTGCCAGTAGTTGGAAGGGGGAGGGCCTAATGGATGGTACGCAGTATTTT. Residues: CASSWKGEGLMDGTQYF.

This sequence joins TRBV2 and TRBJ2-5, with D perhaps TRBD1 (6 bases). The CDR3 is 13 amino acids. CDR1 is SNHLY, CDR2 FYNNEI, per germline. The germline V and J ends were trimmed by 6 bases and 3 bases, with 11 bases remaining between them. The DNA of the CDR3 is TGTGCCAGCAGCGCGAACAGGGAAGAGACCCAGTACTTC. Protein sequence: CASSANREETQYF.

The CDR3 here is CATSRDRDKQFF. CDR3 coding DNA: TGTGCCACCAGCAGAGATCGCGACAAGCAGTTCTTC. This rearrangement joins TRBV15 to TRBJ2-1; D unclear. Germline values: CDR1 LNHNV, CDR2 YYDKDF (reference sequence). This CDR3 is built from 12 residues. V shed 0 bases and J shed 11 bases, with 8 bases lying between them.

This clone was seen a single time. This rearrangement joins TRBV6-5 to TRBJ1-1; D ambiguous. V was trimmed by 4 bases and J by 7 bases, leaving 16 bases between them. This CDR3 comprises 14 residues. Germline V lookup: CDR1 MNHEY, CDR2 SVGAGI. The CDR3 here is CASSFLAENDEAFF. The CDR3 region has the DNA TGTGCCAGCAGTTTTCTTGCGGAAAACGATGAAGCTTTCTTT.

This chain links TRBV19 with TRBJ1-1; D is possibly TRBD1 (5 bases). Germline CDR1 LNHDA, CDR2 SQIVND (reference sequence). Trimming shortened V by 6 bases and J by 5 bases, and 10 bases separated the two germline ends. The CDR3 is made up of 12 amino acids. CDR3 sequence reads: CASRARGTEAFF. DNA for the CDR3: TGTGCCAGTAGAGCCCGGGGGACTGAAGCTTTCTTT.

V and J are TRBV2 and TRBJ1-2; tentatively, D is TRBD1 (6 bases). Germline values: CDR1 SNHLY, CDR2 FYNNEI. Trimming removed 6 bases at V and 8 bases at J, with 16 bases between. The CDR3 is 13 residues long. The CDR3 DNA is TGTGCCAGCAGCACCCTCAGGGGACCAGGCTACACCTTC. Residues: CASSTLRGPGYTF.

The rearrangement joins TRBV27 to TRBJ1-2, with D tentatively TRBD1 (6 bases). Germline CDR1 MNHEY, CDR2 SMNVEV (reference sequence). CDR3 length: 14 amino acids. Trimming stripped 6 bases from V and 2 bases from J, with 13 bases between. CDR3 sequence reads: CASSPEGQNYGYTF. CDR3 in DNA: TGTGCCAGCAGCCCCGAAGGACAGAACTATGGCTACACCTTC.

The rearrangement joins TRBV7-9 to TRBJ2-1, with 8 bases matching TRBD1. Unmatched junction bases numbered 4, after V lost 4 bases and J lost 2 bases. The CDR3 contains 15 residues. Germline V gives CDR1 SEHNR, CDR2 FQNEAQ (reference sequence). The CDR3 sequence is CASSSDRVAYNEQFF. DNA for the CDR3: TGTGCCAGCAGCTCGGACAGGGTCGCCTACAATGAGCAGTTCTTC.

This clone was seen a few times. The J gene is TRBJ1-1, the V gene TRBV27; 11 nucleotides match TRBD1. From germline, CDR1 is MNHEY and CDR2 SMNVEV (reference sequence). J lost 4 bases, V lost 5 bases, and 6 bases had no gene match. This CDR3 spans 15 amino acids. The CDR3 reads CASSRTGGVGTEAFF. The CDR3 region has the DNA TGTGCCAGCAGTCGGACAGGGGGCGTCGGCACTGAAGCTTTCTTT.

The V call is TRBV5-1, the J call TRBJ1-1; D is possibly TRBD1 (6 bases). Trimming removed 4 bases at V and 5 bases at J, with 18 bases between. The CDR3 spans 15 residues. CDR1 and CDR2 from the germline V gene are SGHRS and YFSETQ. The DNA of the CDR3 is TGCGCCAGCAGCACATTACAGGGATCCGGGACTGAAGCTTTCTTT. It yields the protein CASSTLQGSGTEAFF. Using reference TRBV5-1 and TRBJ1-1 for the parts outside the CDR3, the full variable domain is KAGVTQTPRYLIKTRGQQVTLSCSPISGHRSVSWYQQTPGQGLQFLFEYFSETQRNKGNFPGRFSGRQFSNSRSEMNVSTLELGDSALYLCASSTLQGSGTEAFFGQGTRLTVV.